The entry below gives a single T cell receptor (beta chain) sequence along with its context. Its antigen is not identified. The entry originates in a study of blood T cells in healthy people across ages. For the study at large: In model experiments, template switching was able to capture about one barcoded beta molecule for every two T cells that were present. Study-wide findings and caveats: TCR beta diversity was tightly associated with the proportion of naive T cells. Per-million-T-cell TCR beta diversity fell roughly linearly with age.

The germline V gene has CDR1 DFQATT and CDR2 SNEGSKA (reference sequence). V was clipped by 5 bases and J by 8 bases, with 9 bases between them. The CDR3 has 11 amino acids. Combining a sample-barcoded 5' primer with a J-beta primer mix, a second PCR ran for roughly 7 to 11 cycles. Paired-end reads containing CDR3 totaled no fewer than 3 million for each sample. Each CDR3 protein is one row after TCRdb ran MiXCR on the 5' RACE reads. The sample contains about 1.8 million distinct CDR3 sequences, less than 50% of which appear only once. This clonotype originated in a woman in her forties in good health. The material sequenced was blood. The chain has TRBV20-1 and TRBJ1-4; D not certain. The CDR3 nucleotides read TGCAGTGCTCTAGTGGGAGAAAAACTGTTTTTT. Amino acids: CSALVGEKLFF.